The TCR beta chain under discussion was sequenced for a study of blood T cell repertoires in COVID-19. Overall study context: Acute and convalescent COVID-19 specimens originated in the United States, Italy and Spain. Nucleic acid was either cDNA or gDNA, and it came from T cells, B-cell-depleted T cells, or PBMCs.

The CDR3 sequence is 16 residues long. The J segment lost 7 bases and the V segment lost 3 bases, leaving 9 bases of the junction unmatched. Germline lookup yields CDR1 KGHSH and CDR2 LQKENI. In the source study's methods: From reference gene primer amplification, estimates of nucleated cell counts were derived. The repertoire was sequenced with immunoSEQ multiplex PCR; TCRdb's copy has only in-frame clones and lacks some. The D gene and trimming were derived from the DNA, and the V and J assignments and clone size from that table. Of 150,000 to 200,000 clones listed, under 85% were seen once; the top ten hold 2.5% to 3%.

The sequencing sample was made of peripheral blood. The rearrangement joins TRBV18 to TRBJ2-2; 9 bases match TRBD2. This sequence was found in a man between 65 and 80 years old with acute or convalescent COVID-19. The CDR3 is CASSPARGLAGGELFF. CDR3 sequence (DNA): TGTGCCAGCTCACCGGCCCGGGGACTAGCCGGCGGGGAGCTGTTTTTT.